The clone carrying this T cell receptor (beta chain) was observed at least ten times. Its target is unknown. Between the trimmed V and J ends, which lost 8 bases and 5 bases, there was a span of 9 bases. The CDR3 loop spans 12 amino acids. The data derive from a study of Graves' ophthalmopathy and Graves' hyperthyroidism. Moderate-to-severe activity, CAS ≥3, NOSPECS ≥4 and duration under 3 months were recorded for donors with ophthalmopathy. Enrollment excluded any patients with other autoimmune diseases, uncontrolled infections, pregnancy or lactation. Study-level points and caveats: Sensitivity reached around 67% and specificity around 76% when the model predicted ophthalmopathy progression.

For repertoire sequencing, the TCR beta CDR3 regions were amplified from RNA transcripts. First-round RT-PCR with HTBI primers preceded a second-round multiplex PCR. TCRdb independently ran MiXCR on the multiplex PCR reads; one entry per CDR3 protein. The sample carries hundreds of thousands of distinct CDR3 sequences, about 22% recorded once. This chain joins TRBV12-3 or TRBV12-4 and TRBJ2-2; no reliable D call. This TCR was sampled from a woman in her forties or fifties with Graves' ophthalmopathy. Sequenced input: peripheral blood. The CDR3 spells CASQTYTGELFF. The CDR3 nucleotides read TGTGCCAGCCAGACCTATACCGGGGAGCTGTTTTTT.